Each of the 12 T cell receptor beta chains below was sequenced from the same sample in a study of blood T cell repertoires in COVID-19. Sequenced by immunoSEQ multiplex PCR; TCRdb stores in-frame clones only, minus some. Of approximately 330,000 clones in the sample, approximately 88% were seen once. Sequenced input: peripheral blood. The receptor set was obtained from a woman in her fifties or sixties with active or convalescent COVID-19.

In its sample, this clone was seen once. The rearrangement uses TRBV7-6 and TRBJ1-6, with D tentatively TRBD1 (5 bases). With 0 bases removed from V and 7 bases from J, the gap between germline ends came to 13 bases. The CDR3 extends over 16 amino acids. Per germline, CDR1 SGHVS and CDR2 FNYEAQ. CDR3 sequence: CASSLALRQTNSPLHF. The CDR3 nucleotides read TGTGCCAGCAGCTTAGCGTTGAGACAGACAAATTCACCCCTCCACTTT.

The chain has TRBV4-3 and TRBJ2-3, with TRBD1 identical over 8 bases. This CDR3 is 16 amino acids long. The V gene's germline CDR1 is LGHNA and CDR2 YSLEER. Trimming took 0 bases from V and 5 from J; bases not matched to a gene: 7. This CDR3 is CASSQDSRQGLDTQYF. The CDR3 region has the DNA TGCGCCAGCAGCCAAGATTCGAGACAGGGGCTAGATACGCAGTATTTT.

This chain links TRBV12-5 with TRBJ2-7, with no clear D. CDR1 is LGHNT, CDR2 FRNRAP, per germline. V lost 4 bases to trimming and J lost 4 bases, with 8 bases between them. The CDR3 loop spans 12 amino acids. Written as DNA, the CDR3 is TGTGCTAGTGGTTCGGTTTCATACGAGCAGTACTTC. It encodes CASGSVSYEQYF.

This clone has a handful of counts. The chain uses TRBV10-3 and TRBJ1-2; 9 nucleotides line up with TRBD1. V shed 11 bases and J 2 bases; nucleotides not matched to a gene: 6. Germline V gene sequence: CDR1 ENHRY, CDR2 SYGVKD. The CDR3 is 13 amino acids. The CDR3 DNA follows: TGTGCCGCTGGACAGGGGAGGAACTATGGCTACACCTTC. Amino acids: CAAGQGRNYGYTF.

The rearrangement joins TRBV18 to TRBJ2-6; 9 bases are a match to TRBD1. The CDR3 sequence is 18 residues long. V lost 4 bases and J lost 0; bases outside the gene matches: 7. Germline V lookup: CDR1 KGHSH, CDR2 LQKENI. CDR3 nucleotides: TGTGCCAGCTCACGACGGACAGGGGACTCCTCTGGGGCCAACGTCCTGACTTTC. This sequence encodes CASSRRTGDSSGANVLTF.

This clone was observed a single time. This chain uses TRBV29-1 with TRBJ2-2; D perhaps matches TRBD2 (6 bases). Germline V gene sequence: CDR1 SQVTM, CDR2 ANQGSEA. The CDR3 has 13 residues. Trimming pared 7 bases from V and 7 bases from J, leaving 16 bases between. For the CDR3, the DNA is TGCAGCGCCGGGGGTGGGGTTGGCGGGGAGCTGTTTTTT. Translation: CSAGGGVGGELFF.

V usage is TRBV19 and J usage is TRBJ1-5; 7 bases line up with TRBD1. V shed 3 bases, J shed 6 bases, and the junction held 8 bases outside the gene matches. The CDR3 covers 15 residues. CDR1 and CDR2 (germline): LNHDA, SQIVND (reference sequence). The DNA of the CDR3 is TGTGCCAGTAGTATCGGTCAACAGGGGATTCAGCCCCAGCATTTT. This gives the protein CASSIGQQGIQPQHF. The whole variable domain, remainder taken from reference TRBV19 and TRBJ1-5, is DGGITQSPKYLFRKEGQNVTLSCEQNLNHDAMYWYRQDPGQGLRLIYYSQIVNDFQKGDIAEGYSVSREKKESFPLTVTSAQKNPTAFYLCASSIGQQGIQPQHFGDGTRLSIL.

J is TRBJ2-3 and V is TRBV18; D unclear. V was clipped by 2 bases and J by 1 base, with 4 bases between them. Germline values: CDR1 KGHSH, CDR2 LQKENI. CDR3 length: 13 residues. The CDR3: CASSPSGTDTQYF. Here the CDR3 DNA reads TGTGCCAGCTCACCATCCGGCACAGATACGCAGTATTTT.

This chain links TRBV11-3 with TRBJ2-5, with 12 bases that match TRBD1. The CDR3 is 16 residues long. Germline trimming cut 1 base from V and 2 bases from J; bases unmatched to any gene: 2. Germline CDR1 and CDR2: SGHNT and YENEEA. This chain's CDR3 is CASSLGDRGRQETQYF. CDR3 nucleotide sequence: TGTGCCAGCAGCTTAGGGGACAGGGGGCGACAAGAGACCCAGTACTTC.

CDR3 residues: CASSFGLAGTDTQYF. The CDR3 DNA is TGTGCCAGCAGCTTCGGACTAGCGGGCACAGATACGCAGTATTTT. The gene calls are TRBV7-3 and TRBJ2-3, with 10 positions matching TRBD2. V was clipped by 3 bases and J by 1 base; unmatched bases: 1. This CDR3 is 15 amino acids long. CDR1 and CDR2 (germline): SGHTA, FQGTGA.

The rearrangement joins TRBV9 to TRBJ1-6; 7 bases are a match to TRBD1. The CDR3 is made up of 13 amino acids. After removal of 6 bases from V and 10 bases from J, the junction contained 7 bases not matched to a gene. Germline values: CDR1 SGDLS, CDR2 YYNGEE. The CDR3 loop reads CASNQGDRSPLHF. In DNA, the CDR3 is TGTGCCAGCAACCAGGGGGATAGATCACCCCTCCACTTT.

V usage is TRBV10-3 and J usage is TRBJ2-5, with TRBD1 matching 8 bases. Losses at the gene ends were 8 bases for V and 5 bases for J; bases not matched to a gene: 4. The germline V gene has CDR1 ENHRY and CDR2 SYGVKD. This CDR3 comprises 12 residues. The CDR3 spells CAIGQGGETQYF. The CDR3, as DNA: TGTGCCATCGGACAGGGTGGGGAGACCCAGTACTTC.